The 21 T cell receptor beta chains below come from one sample, sequenced in a study of CD8+ T cells in alopecia areata. Stated treatment: oral pan-JAK inhibitor, 5-10 mg twice daily. Extracted RNA was reverse transcribed, and the resulting cDNA served as sequencing template. Clones were sequenced by immunoSEQ multiplex PCR, and TCRdb holds only the in-frame ones, with some missing. The sample carries some 100,000 clones, almost 60% recorded once. Sequencing was performed on CD8+ T cells sorted from blood, taken at roughly week 55, from a patient treated with tofacitinib. These receptors were collected from a human donor with alopecia areata.

V usage is TRBV10-3 and J usage is TRBJ2-4; no firm D call. The length of the CDR3 is 12 residues. The germline V and J ends were trimmed by 2 bases and 8 bases, with 7 bases remaining between them. Germline lookup yields CDR1 ENHRY and CDR2 SYGVKD. The CDR3 protein is CAISETRDIQYF. In nucleotides, the CDR3 is TGTGCCATCAGTGAGACAAGGGACATTCAGTACTTC.

The rearrangement links TRBV4-3 to TRBJ2-5; D not resolved. The CDR3 extends over 13 amino acids. Germline CDR1 is LGHNA and CDR2 is YSLEER. V lost 1 base and J 2 bases, leaving 5 bases between the germline ends. CDR3 sequence (DNA): TGCGCCAGCAGCCAAGGCGGACAAGAGACCCAGTACTTC. It specifies CASSQGGQETQYF.

This CDR3 reads CASSPTGTNTEAFF. The CDR3 bases are TGTGCCAGCAGTCCGACAGGGACGAACACTGAAGCTTTCTTT. The chain is built from TRBV7-9 and TRBJ1-1, with TRBD1 identical over 7 bases. Germline V gene sequence: CDR1 SEHNR, CDR2 FQNEAQ (reference sequence). This CDR3 region has 14 residues. Unmatched junction bases numbered 5, after V lost 6 bases and J lost 1 base.

The chain carries TRBV19 and TRBJ2-3, with D unclear. The CDR3 has 14 residues. Germline V lookup: CDR1 LNHDA, CDR2 SQIVND (reference sequence). The germline V and J ends were trimmed by 5 bases and 0 bases, with 9 bases remaining between them. The CDR3 nucleotides read TGTGCCAGTAGTCCGCCAGGAAGCACAGATACGCAGTATTTT. Translation gives CASSPPGSTDTQYF.

This sequence joins TRBV7-8 and TRBJ2-1; tentatively, D is TRBD2 (7 bases). Trimming stripped 5 bases from V and 10 bases from J, with 21 bases between. The CDR3 runs 15 residues. Per germline, CDR1 SGHVS and CDR2 FQNEAQ. The CDR3 bases are TGTGCCAGCAGCCCTCGAGGGGGGGGCAAGTGGGAGCAGTTCTTC. Protein: CASSPRGGGKWEQFF.

The rearrangement uses TRBV27 and TRBJ1-4; 8 bases are shared with TRBD1. From germline, CDR1 is MNHEY and CDR2 SMNVEV (reference sequence). V gave up 4 bases and J gave up 8 bases; unmatched junction bases: 6. This CDR3 region has 14 residues. The CDR3 DNA reads TGTGCCAGCAGTTCGGACAGGGTTGCGGAAAAACTGTTTTTT. Protein product: CASSSDRVAEKLFF.

V gene TRBV11-2 combines with J gene TRBJ2-1, with 11 bases lining up with TRBD1. The V gene's germline CDR1 is SGHAT and CDR2 FQNNGV. The CDR3 spans 14 residues. V lost 5 bases and J lost 6; bases outside the gene matches: 3. CDR3 region: CASSPGTGGNEQFF. CDR3 DNA: TGTGCCAGCAGCCCGGGGACAGGGGGCAATGAGCAGTTCTTC.

This chain links TRBV4-1 with TRBJ2-5; 8 positions agree with TRBD1. This CDR3 contains 18 residues. The germline CDR1 and CDR2 sequences are MGHRA and YSYEKL. V shed 6 bases and J 0 bases; nucleotides not matched to a gene: 15. The CDR3 is CASRVRTGQGSYQETQYF. The DNA for the CDR3 is TGCGCCAGCAGGGTTAGGACAGGGCAGGGTTCGTACCAAGAGACCCAGTACTTC.

V gene TRBV9 combines with J gene TRBJ1-5, with D hard to call. The CDR3 spans 14 residues. Germline CDR1 SGDLS, CDR2 YYNGEE. Trimming shortened V by 3 bases and J by 6 bases, and 13 bases separated the two germline ends. The CDR3 bases are TGTGCCAGCAGCGCTTCAGGAGCCGGTCAGCCCCAGCATTTT. As protein: CASSASGAGQPQHF.

The chain is built from TRBV2 and TRBJ2-1; D gene unclear. V was trimmed by 7 bases and J by 8 bases, leaving 9 bases between them. CDR3 length: 11 amino acids. In germline, CDR1 is SNHLY, CDR2 FYNNEI. CDR3 in amino acids: CASKPIYEQFF. For the CDR3, the DNA is TGTGCCAGCAAACCCATCTATGAGCAGTTCTTC.

The chain couples TRBV7-9 to TRBJ2-7; TRBD2 agrees at 9 bases. J gave up 3 bases and V 5 bases, and 11 bases lay outside the gene matches. This CDR3 contains 16 residues. Germline V gene data show CDR1 as SEHNR and CDR2 as FQNEAQ (reference sequence). CDR3 sequence: CASSPPLAGQHYEQYF. CDR3 coding DNA: TGTGCCAGCAGCCCCCCTCTAGCGGGGCAACACTACGAGCAGTACTTC.

The chain is built from TRBV11-2 and TRBJ1-5; D unresolved. The CDR3 loop spans 13 amino acids. The V end was cut by 1 base, the J end by 5 bases, with 6 bases between. Germline loops: CDR1 SGHAT, CDR2 FQNNGV. CDR3 sequence reads: CASSLVAHQPQHF. CDR3 in DNA: TGTGCCAGCAGCTTAGTTGCCCATCAGCCCCAGCATTTT.

The sample holds one count of this clone. J is TRBJ2-1 and V is TRBV5-6, with D possibly matching TRBD2 (5 bases). Trimming took off 5 bases at V and 1 base at J, with 13 bases between the two ends. This CDR3 is built from 15 residues. The germline V gene has CDR1 SGHDT and CDR2 YYEEEE. CDR3 loop: CASRGGLSSYNEQFF. CDR3 bases: TGTGCCAGCAGGGGCGGGTTAAGTTCCTACAATGAGCAGTTCTTC.

CDR3 amino acids: CASSTDSEAFF. In nucleotides, the CDR3 is TGTGCCAGTAGTACTGACAGTGAAGCTTTCTTT. The chain couples TRBV19 to TRBJ1-1; TRBD1 might be the D (5 bases). This CDR3 has 11 amino acids. Germline V gene data show CDR1 as LNHDA and CDR2 as SQIVND (reference sequence). The V end was cut by 4 bases, the J end by 7 bases, with 7 bases between.

The chain combines TRBV7-9 with TRBJ1-5; tentative D call: TRBD1 (5 bases). Deletions cut 5 bases from V and 5 bases from J, with 10 bases between. Germline V CDR1 and CDR2: SEHNR, FQNEAQ (reference sequence). This CDR3 comprises 13 residues. Here the CDR3 DNA reads TGTGCCAGCAGCCCGGCGGGGGATCAGCCCCAGCATTTT. This translates into CASSPAGDQPQHF.

The table lists this clone with a few counts. This sequence joins TRBV2 and TRBJ2-2; D may be TRBD2 (5 bases). The CDR3 loop spans 13 amino acids. V lost 10 bases and J 1 base, leaving 10 bases between the germline ends. Germline V lookup: CDR1 SNHLY, CDR2 FYNNEI. This chain's CDR3 is CAIHSGNTGELFF. CDR3 DNA: TGTGCCATCCACAGCGGGAACACCGGGGAGCTGTTTTTT.

The genes are TRBV29-1 and TRBJ1-2; a possible D gene is TRBD1 (5 bases). CDR1 and CDR2 from the germline V gene are SQVTM and ANQGSEA. V lost 2 bases and J 6 bases, leaving 10 bases between the germline ends. The CDR3 runs 12 residues. The CDR3 region is CSVERGVDGYTF. DNA of the CDR3: TGCAGCGTTGAACGGGGGGTGGATGGCTACACCTTC.

The chain employs TRBV18 and TRBJ2-5, with 7 bases aligning to TRBD2. The CDR3 extends over 12 amino acids. Losses at the gene ends were 8 bases for V and 7 bases for J; bases not matched to a gene: 7. Germline CDR1 and CDR2: KGHSH and LQKENI. The CDR3 nucleotides read TGTGCCAGCCGCACGCGGGAGACGACCCAGTACTTC. It codes for CASRTRETTQYF.

The table lists this clone with a few counts. At one end the junction does not follow the germline gene, possibly because of a read error. V and J are TRBV4-1 and TRBJ2-3, with a weak D call TRBD2 (6 bases). CDR3 length: 21 amino acids. Germline V gene lookup returns CDR1 MGHRA and CDR2 YSYEKL. The CDR3 nucleotides are TGCGCCAGCAGCCAATATCGGCCCAACACCGGGTGGCGGCGGGGCACGGATACGCAGTATTTT. This encodes CASSQYRPNTGWRRGTDTQYF.

The V call is TRBV6-1, the J call TRBJ1-2, with 10 bases fitting TRBD1. After removal of 7 bases from V and 4 bases from J, the junction contained 6 bases not matched to a gene. The germline gives CDR1 MNHNS, CDR2 SASEGT. The CDR3 contains 14 residues. The CDR3 sequence is CASTPTGGTYGYTF. The DNA for the CDR3 is TGTGCCAGCACCCCGACAGGGGGCACCTATGGCTACACCTTC.

The chain is built from TRBV6-1 and TRBJ2-7; D is unresolved. This CDR3 is 14 amino acids long. Germline CDR1 reads MNHNS; CDR2 reads SASEGT. With 2 bases removed from V and 0 bases from J, the gap between germline ends came to 8 bases. The chain's CDR3 is CASSEQDSSYEQYF. CDR3 coding DNA: TGTGCCAGCAGTGAACAGGATTCCTCCTACGAGCAGTACTTC.